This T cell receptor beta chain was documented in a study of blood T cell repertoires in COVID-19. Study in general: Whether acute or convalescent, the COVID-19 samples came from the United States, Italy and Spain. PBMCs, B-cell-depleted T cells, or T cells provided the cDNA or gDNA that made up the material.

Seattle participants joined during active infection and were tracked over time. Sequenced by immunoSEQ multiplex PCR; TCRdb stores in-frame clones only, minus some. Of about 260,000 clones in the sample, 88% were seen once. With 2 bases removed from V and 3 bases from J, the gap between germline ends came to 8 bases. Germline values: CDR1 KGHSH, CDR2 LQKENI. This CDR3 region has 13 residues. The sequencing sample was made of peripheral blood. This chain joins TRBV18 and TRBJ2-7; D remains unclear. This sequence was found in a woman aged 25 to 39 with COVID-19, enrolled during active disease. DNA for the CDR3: TGTGCCAGCTCACCAATAGTCTACTACGAGCAGTACTTC. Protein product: CASSPIVYYEQYF.